This passage covers 28 T cell receptor beta chains from one sample sequenced in a study of OX40 agonist ivuxolimab in advanced cancers. The library relied on the immunoSEQ multiplex PCR assay. The source is immuneACCESS, and TCRdb retained only in-frame sequences with V and J called. Part of the clones is not carried over; for the studies checked, unresolved V genes explain less than half of this, and the remainder is unexplained. Within this sample are approximately 50,000 clones, with about 95% of them counted one time only. Jointly, the top ten make up more than 9.5% of the sample. This specimen was CD4+ or CD8+ T cells sorted from blood, taken in a trial of the OX40 agonist ivuxolimab. Every receptor here comes from an adult with an advanced solid tumor such as melanoma, head and neck, liver or kidney cancer.

The chain carries TRBV28 and TRBJ2-1; 7 nucleotides match TRBD2. The CDR3 spans 18 residues. V lost 3 bases and J lost 1; bases outside the gene matches: 12. Germline values: CDR1 MDHEN, CDR2 SYDVKM. In DNA, the CDR3 is TGTGCCAGCAGTTTGATCGGCGGGGGTATATCGTCCTACAATGAGCAGTTCTTC. Translating it yields CASSLIGGGISSYNEQFF.

The CDR3 loop is CASSPTGMNTEAFF. In nucleotides, the CDR3 is TGCGCCAGCAGCCCGACCGGCATGAACACTGAAGCTTTCTTT. This chain connects TRBV4-3 to TRBJ1-1; D unresolved. The V gene's germline CDR1 is LGHNA and CDR2 YSLEER. V lost 4 bases and J lost 0, with 9 bases in between. This CDR3 spans 14 amino acids.

V and J are TRBV15 and TRBJ1-1; D is ambiguous. Germline lookup yields CDR1 LNHNV and CDR2 YYDKDF (reference sequence). The CDR3 spans 12 residues. Trimming removed 8 bases at V and 2 bases at J, with 9 bases between. The CDR3 DNA sequence: TGTGCCACCTCGGGCCTAAACACTGAAGCTTTCTTT. As protein: CATSGLNTEAFF. The full variable domain, with the rest looked up from reference TRBV15 and TRBJ1-1, is DAMVIQNPRYQVTQFGKPVTLSCSQTLNHNVMYWYQQKSSQAPKLLFHYYDKDFNNEADTPDNFQSRRPNTSFCFLDIRSPGLGDTAMYLCATSGLNTEAFFGQGTRLTVV.

This chain uses TRBV7-9 with TRBJ2-3, with D uncertain. Germline-derived CDR1 and CDR2 are SEHNR and FQNEAQ (reference sequence). The CDR3 has 13 residues. Deletions cut 2 bases from V and 2 bases from J, with 5 bases between. This CDR3 reads CASSLPSTDTQYF. The CDR3 DNA is TGTGCCAGCAGCTTACCGTCCACAGATACGCAGTATTTT.

The chain is built from TRBV19 and TRBJ1-5; D might be TRBD1 (6 bases). This CDR3 spans 15 amino acids. Germline assignment: CDR1 LNHDA and CDR2 SQIVND (reference sequence). The V gene lost 6 bases and the J gene lost 2 bases, with 14 bases spanning the gap. This CDR3 reads CASRSWGLGNQPQHF. The DNA for the CDR3 is TGTGCCAGTAGGTCCTGGGGGCTGGGCAATCAGCCCCAGCATTTT.

The rearrangement uses TRBV5-1 and TRBJ2-5; 9 positions match TRBD2. This CDR3 has 16 residues. J lost 0 bases, V lost 0 bases, and 3 bases had no gene match. Germline V gene sequence: CDR1 SGHRS, CDR2 YFSETQ. CDR3 nucleotide sequence: TGCGCCAGCAGCTTGGGGCTAGCGGGGTACCAAGAGACCCAGTACTTC. This translates into CASSLGLAGYQETQYF.

The chain uses TRBV28 and TRBJ2-3, with 12 bases matching TRBD2. Germline-derived CDR1 and CDR2 are MDHEN and SYDVKM. This CDR3 spans 17 amino acids. After removal of 1 base from V and 4 bases from J, the junction contained 6 bases not matched to a gene. This CDR3 reads CASSLLRLAGDPDTQYF. The CDR3 bases are TGTGCCAGCAGTTTATTACGACTAGCGGGAGATCCAGATACGCAGTATTTT.

The chain is built from TRBV29-1 and TRBJ1-2, with D maybe TRBD1 (5 bases). V lost 6 bases and J lost 2, with 22 bases in between. This CDR3 is built from 16 residues. CDR1 SQVTM and CDR2 ANQGSEA come from the germline V gene. In nucleotides, the CDR3 is TGCAGCGTCACCACCGGGGCCGTCGGGCAAAACTATGGCTACACCTTC. Residues: CSVTTGAVGQNYGYTF.

The chain has TRBV4-1 and TRBJ1-2; no firm D call. Looked up from germline, CDR1 is MGHRA and CDR2 is YSYEKL. Trimming cost V 3 bases and J 2 bases, with 4 bases left between them. The CDR3 length is 12 residues. DNA for the CDR3: TGCGCCAGCAGCCAGGGAAACTATGGCTACACCTTC. As protein: CASSQGNYGYTF.

This clone was recorded only once. J is TRBJ2-7 and V is TRBV19; D may be TRBD2 (7 bases). Trimming shortened V by 7 bases and J by 3 bases, and 16 bases separated the two germline ends. This CDR3 has 14 amino acids. CDR1 LNHDA and CDR2 SQIVND come from the germline V gene (reference sequence). CDR3 in DNA: TGTGCCAGTACCATGGGGGCGGGAGACTACGAGCAGTACTTC. Translating it yields CASTMGAGDYEQYF. The whole variable domain, filled in from reference TRBV19 and TRBJ2-7, reads DGGITQSPKYLFRKEGQNVTLSCEQNLNHDAMYWYRQDPGQGLRLIYYSQIVNDFQKGDIAEGYSVSREKKESFPLTVTSAQKNPTAFYLCASTMGAGDYEQYFGPGTRLTVT.

CDR3 nucleotide sequence: TGCGCCAGCAGACAGGCCGGGACAGGGTCTCTTTTACATGAGCAGTTCTTC. This gives the protein CASRQAGTGSLLHEQFF. This chain links TRBV4-1 with TRBJ2-1; 9 bases line up with TRBD1. The CDR3 covers 17 residues. V lost 6 bases to trimming and J lost 8 bases; unmatched junction nucleotides: 17. Germline V gene sequence: CDR1 MGHRA, CDR2 YSYEKL.

The chain employs TRBV27 and TRBJ1-1, with D unclear. This CDR3 contains 13 residues. Per germline, CDR1 MNHEY and CDR2 SMNVEV (reference sequence). The V end lost 2 bases, the J end lost 1 base, and 5 bases lay between the germline ends. The CDR3 loop is CASSLGGNTEAFF. For the CDR3, the DNA is TGTGCCAGCAGTTTAGGTGGGAACACTGAAGCTTTCTTT.

The chain recombines TRBV19 with TRBJ2-1; 14 positions agree with TRBD2. This CDR3 has 17 amino acids. Germline V gene sequence: CDR1 LNHDA, CDR2 SQIVND (reference sequence). The V segment lost 5 bases and the J segment 0 bases; nucleotides outside the gene matches: 3. CDR3 coding DNA: TGTGCCAGTAGTGCCGGGACTAGCGGGAGCTCCTACAATGAGCAGTTCTTC. It is translated as CASSAGTSGSSYNEQFF.

The genes are TRBV5-4 and TRBJ1-3; TRBD1 matches at 7 bases. Germline loops: CDR1 SGHNT, CDR2 YYREEE (reference sequence). V shed 0 bases, J shed 3 bases, and the junction held 6 bases outside the gene matches. The CDR3 is 16 residues long. The CDR3 here is CASSLAGGGLGNTIYF. The CDR3 DNA sequence: TGTGCCAGCAGCTTGGCGGGAGGGGGCCTTGGAAACACCATATATTTT.

The chain links TRBV5-8 to TRBJ2-7; a possible D gene is TRBD2 (5 bases). Trimming removed 0 bases from V and 6 bases from J, with 13 bases in between. From germline, CDR1 is SGHTS and CDR2 YDEGEE. The CDR3 contains 14 residues. CDR3 sequence reads: CASSLAPSPSEQYF. The CDR3 DNA is TGTGCCAGCAGCTTGGCCCCTAGCCCTAGCGAGCAGTACTTC.

The chain links TRBV4-3 to TRBJ1-6, with no clear D. Trimming took 3 bases from V and 7 from J, leaving 13 bases between them. The CDR3 is 15 amino acids. Germline CDR1 LGHNA, CDR2 YSLEER. CDR3 in amino acids: CASSHGRTGNSPLHF. The CDR3 DNA reads as TGCGCCAGCAGCCACGGGAGAACGGGGAATTCACCCCTCCACTTT.

The J gene is TRBJ2-7, the V gene TRBV30; tentatively, D is TRBD2 (5 bases). V dropped 4 bases and J dropped 3 bases, with 13 bases sitting between them. There are 13 residues in the CDR3. Germline values: CDR1 GTSNPN, CDR2 SVGIG (reference sequence). CDR3 DNA: TGTGCCTGGACTTCGGGGAACGGCTACGAGCAGTACTTC. Amino acids: CAWTSGNGYEQYF. Based on the CDR3 plus reference TRBV30 and TRBJ2-7, the full variable domain is SQTIHQWPATLVQPVGSPLSLECTVEGTSNPNLYWYRQAAGRGLQLLFYSVGIGQISSEVPQNLSASRPQDRQFILSSKKLLLSDSGFYLCAWTSGNGYEQYFGPGTRLTVT.

The chain employs TRBV9 and TRBJ2-5, with TRBD2 matching over 7 bases. The length of the CDR3 is 14 residues. After removal of 4 bases from V and 5 bases from J, the junction contained 8 bases not matched to a gene. Germline loops: CDR1 SGDLS, CDR2 YYNGEE. The CDR3 is CASSRGGEGETQYF. DNA of the CDR3: TGTGCCAGCAGCCGGGGCGGGGAGGGCGAGACCCAGTACTTC. The whole variable domain, filled in from reference TRBV9 and TRBJ2-5, reads DSGVTQTPKHLITATGQRVTLRCSPRSGDLSVYWYQQSLDQGLQFLIQYYNGEERAKGNILERFSAQQFPDLHSELNLSSLELGDSALYFCASSRGGEGETQYFGPGTRLLVL.

The chain is built from TRBV13 and TRBJ2-3; D is undetermined. Trimming shortened V by 3 bases and J by 1 base, and 8 bases separated the two germline ends. Germline V lookup: CDR1 PRHDT, CDR2 FYEKMQ (reference sequence). The length of the CDR3 is 14 residues. In DNA, the CDR3 is TGTGCCAGCAGCTTGTTGGTTCGCACAGATACGCAGTATTTT. Its protein is CASSLLVRTDTQYF.

A single count supports this clone. The genes are TRBV11-2 and TRBJ2-7; 7 positions agree with TRBD1. CDR1 SGHAT and CDR2 FQNNGV come from the germline V gene. The V gene end was trimmed by 1 base and the J gene end by 4 bases; junction bases not matched to a gene: 7. CDR3 length: 15 amino acids. The chain's CDR3 is CASSLGQGELYEQYF. In nucleotides, the CDR3 is TGTGCCAGCAGCTTAGGACAGGGCGAACTTTACGAGCAGTACTTC.

The rearrangement links TRBV11-2 to TRBJ1-1; D is uncertain. V was pared by 4 bases and J by 8 bases, with 11 bases between. The CDR3 is 12 residues long. The germline CDR1 and CDR2 sequences are SGHAT and FQNNGV. The CDR3 region has the DNA TGTGCCAGCAGCTACAGTAACAGCGAAGCTTTCTTT. It encodes CASSYSNSEAFF.

The chain carries TRBV4-3 and TRBJ2-1; 10 bases align to TRBD2. The CDR3 contains 15 residues. Trimming removed 3 bases from V and 9 bases from J; junction bases left unmatched: 8. Germline V lookup: CDR1 LGHNA, CDR2 YSLEER. CDR3 loop: CASSQGSGRASEQFF. The DNA of the CDR3 is TGCGCCAGCAGCCAGGGGAGCGGGAGGGCCAGTGAGCAGTTCTTC.

This chain uses TRBV27 with TRBJ2-7, with D possibly matching TRBD2 (6 bases). CDR3 length: 14 amino acids. Germline loops: CDR1 MNHEY, CDR2 SMNVEV (reference sequence). With 3 bases removed from V and 2 bases from J, the gap between germline ends came to 11 bases. In DNA form, the CDR3 reads TGTGCCAGCAGTTTCTCTAGCGCGACCTACGAGCAGTACTTC. Translated, it gives CASSFSSATYEQYF.

The chain uses TRBV7-9 and TRBJ2-5; unclear D gene. Deletions cut 10 bases from V and 5 bases from J, with 17 bases between. CDR1 is SEHNR, CDR2 FQNEAQ, per germline (reference sequence). The CDR3 is 13 amino acids. CDR3 sequence reads: CATPRRVTETQYF. Written as DNA, the CDR3 is TGTGCCACCCCCCGTCGGGTGACGGAGACCCAGTACTTC.

The chain joins TRBV5-4 to TRBJ2-7; D is uncertain. V lost 4 bases to trimming and J lost 2 bases, with 4 bases between them. Germline CDR1 is SGHNT and CDR2 is YYREEE (reference sequence). The CDR3 consists of 11 residues. This chain's CDR3 is CASSNTYEQYF. As DNA, the CDR3 is TGTGCCAGCAGCAATACCTACGAGCAGTACTTC.

The CDR3 DNA follows: TGTGCCATTTCAGGGGGATGGGGGCAGTACTTC. Protein product: CAISGGWGQYF. The rearrangement uses TRBV28 and TRBJ2-7; 7 bases align to TRBD1. The CDR3 is 11 amino acids. Per germline, CDR1 MDHEN and CDR2 SYDVKM. After removal of 10 bases from V and 9 bases from J, the junction contained 9 bases not matched to a gene.

V gene TRBV27 combines with J gene TRBJ2-1; 11 nucleotides line up with TRBD2. CDR1 is MNHEY and CDR2 is SMNVEV in the germline V gene (reference sequence). CDR3 length equals 15 residues. The J segment lost 3 bases and the V segment lost 6 bases, leaving 4 bases of the junction unmatched. The CDR3 region has the DNA TGTGCCAGCAGCCTCGGGACTAGCGGCTACAATGAGCAGTTCTTC. Amino acids: CASSLGTSGYNEQFF.

The chain uses TRBV13 and TRBJ2-2; D remains ambiguous. Trimming left V 1 base short and J 0 bases short, with 9 bases between. The CDR3 consists of 16 residues. Germline lookup yields CDR1 PRHDT and CDR2 FYEKMQ (reference sequence). The CDR3 here is CASSLVTQTNTGELFF. Here the CDR3 DNA reads TGTGCCAGCAGCTTAGTGACACAGACGAACACCGGGGAGCTGTTTTTT.